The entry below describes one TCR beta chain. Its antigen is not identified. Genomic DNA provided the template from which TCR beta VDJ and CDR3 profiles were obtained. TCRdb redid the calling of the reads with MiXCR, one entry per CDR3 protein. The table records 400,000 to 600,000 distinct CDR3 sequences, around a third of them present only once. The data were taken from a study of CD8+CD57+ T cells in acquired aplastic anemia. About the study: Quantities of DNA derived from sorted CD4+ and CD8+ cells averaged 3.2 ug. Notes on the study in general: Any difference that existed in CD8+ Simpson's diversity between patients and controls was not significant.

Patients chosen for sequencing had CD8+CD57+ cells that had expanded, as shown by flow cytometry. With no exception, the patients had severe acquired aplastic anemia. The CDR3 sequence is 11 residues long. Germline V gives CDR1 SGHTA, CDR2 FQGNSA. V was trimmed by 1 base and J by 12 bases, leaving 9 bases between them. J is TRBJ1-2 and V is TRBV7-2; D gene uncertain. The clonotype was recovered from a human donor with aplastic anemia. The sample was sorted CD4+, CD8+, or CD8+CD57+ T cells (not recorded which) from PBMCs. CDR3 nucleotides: TGTGCCAGCAGCTTAGGCGCGGGAAACACCTTC. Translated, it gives CASSLGAGNTF.